This entry lists 18 T cell receptor beta chains sequenced from one sample in a study of T cells in Graves' hyperthyroidism and ophthalmopathy. Amplified TCR beta CDR3 regions came from RNA transcripts. RT-PCR in the first round (using the HTBI primer set) targeted the TCR CDR3. TCRdb reprocessed the multiplex PCR reads via MiXCR and lists one record per CDR3 protein. Altogether hundreds of thousands of distinct CDR3 sequences are present, 40% to 55% being singletons, with the ten largest covering less than 9%. Material for sequencing was peripheral blood or thyroid tissue (not recorded which). The receptors come from an adult man with Graves' disease, either hyperthyroidism or ophthalmopathy (not recorded which).

This clonotype appeared a few times. The genes are TRBV7-9 and TRBJ2-7, with 10 positions matching TRBD2. Trimming cost V 8 bases and J 2 bases; bases outside gene matches: 9. This CDR3 contains 15 residues. CDR1 and CDR2 from the germline V gene are SEHNR and FQNEAQ (reference sequence). The CDR3 here is CASRPRLAGPYEQYF. CDR3 DNA: TGTGCCAGCCGTCCCCGACTAGCGGGCCCCTACGAGCAGTACTTC. The full variable domain, in which reference TRBV7-9 and TRBJ2-7 provide the parts outside the CDR3, is DTGVSQNPRHKITKRGQNVTFRCDPISEHNRLYWYRQTLGQGPEFLTYFQNEAQLEKSRLLSDRFSAERPKGSFSTLEIQRTEQGDSAMYLCASRPRLAGPYEQYFGPGTRLTVT.

This clonotype turned up a few times. This sequence joins TRBV7-9 and TRBJ2-7; no reliable D call. Germline CDR1 reads SEHNR; CDR2 reads FQNEAQ (reference sequence). This CDR3 has 14 amino acids. Deletions cut 2 bases from V and 5 bases from J, with 13 bases between. The CDR3 reads CASSLPPAMDEQYF. The DNA for the CDR3 is TGTGCCAGCAGCTTACCCCCCGCGATGGACGAGCAGTACTTC.

A few counts support this clonotype. The CDR3, as DNA: TGTGCCAGCAGTTACTCTCTCGACTCCCTCGAGGAGACCCAGTACTTC. Its translation is CASSYSLDSLEETQYF. The chain employs TRBV6-5 and TRBJ2-5, with unresolved D. Per germline, CDR1 MNHEY and CDR2 SVGAGI. The V gene lost 0 bases and the J gene lost 5 bases, with 16 bases spanning the gap. The CDR3 contains 16 residues.

This sequence joins TRBV7-9 and TRBJ1-3; tentative D call: TRBD1 (5 bases). The V end lost 8 bases, the J end lost 7 bases, and 15 bases lay between the germline ends. Per the germline V gene, CDR1 is SEHNR and CDR2 is FQNEAQ (reference sequence). CDR3 size: 13 residues. Here the CDR3 DNA reads TGTGCCAGCGGGGGGGACGTGGGGAACACCATATATTTT. This gives the protein CASGGDVGNTIYF.

The chain is built from TRBV12-3 or TRBV12-4 and TRBJ2-7; 7 positions agree with TRBD1. This CDR3 has 15 amino acids. Unmatched junction bases numbered 17, after V lost 6 bases and J lost 9 bases. CDR3 bases: TGTGCCAGCAGCCAGGCCGACAGGGCCCTCGTCGGGCAGTACTTC. This sequence encodes CASSQADRALVGQYF.

V and J are TRBV20-1 and TRBJ1-4, with D perhaps TRBD1 (6 bases). CDR3 length: 12 amino acids. V lost 6 bases to trimming and J lost 8 bases, with 13 bases between them. Germline CDR1 reads DFQATT; CDR2 reads SNEGSKA (reference sequence). CDR3 sequence reads: CSAVWTEEKLFF. In nucleotides, the CDR3 is TGCAGTGCCGTGTGGACAGAGGAAAAACTGTTTTTT.

This clonotype appeared many times. This CDR3 is CSASPNGYTF. The CDR3 nucleotides are TGCAGTGCTAGCCCCAATGGCTACACCTTC. J is TRBJ1-2 and V is TRBV20-1; D not resolved. Trimming took off 3 bases at V and 6 bases at J, with 5 bases between the two ends. Germline V gene data show CDR1 as DFQATT and CDR2 as SNEGSKA (reference sequence). This CDR3 contains 10 residues.

The V gene is TRBV7-9, the J gene TRBJ2-2; D is tentatively TRBD1 or TRBD2 (5 bases each). Germline V gives CDR1 SEHNR, CDR2 FQNEAQ (reference sequence). Trimming shortened V by 5 bases and J by 9 bases, and 13 bases separated the two germline ends. This CDR3 spans 13 amino acids. The CDR3: CASSNRGAWELFF. DNA for the CDR3: TGTGCCAGCAGCAACCGGGGCGCGTGGGAGCTGTTTTTT.

Remarks on this clonotype: One end of the junction is discordant with germline, which a read error may explain. This sequence joins TRBV29-1 and TRBJ2-7; 7 bases are shared with TRBD1. Germline V gene data show CDR1 as SQVTM and CDR2 as ANQGSEA. CDR3 length: 12 residues. Here the CDR3 DNA reads TGCAGCGTTGGCAGGGGGTTGGTGGAGCGGTACTTC. Its protein is CSVGRGLVERYF.

This clonotype was found a few times. This chain connects TRBV7-6 to TRBJ2-5; TRBD2 aligns across 7 bases. V was pared by 5 bases and J by 0 bases, with 9 bases of the junction left unmatched. This CDR3 contains 16 residues. The germline V gene encodes CDR1 SGHVS and CDR2 FNYEAQ. CDR3 in DNA: TGTGCCAGCAGCACCCCCGTGGGGGGGTACCAAGAGACCCAGTACTTC. It translates to CASSTPVGGYQETQYF.

This clonotype came up a few times. Lacking the conserved final phenylalanine or tryptophan, this CDR3 likely reflects a read error. The chain uses TRBV6-5 and TRBJ2-7; weak D call: TRBD2 (5 bases). CDR1 and CDR2 (germline): MNHEY, SVGAGI. Trimming shortened V by 4 bases and J by 4 bases, and 8 bases separated the two germline ends. The CDR3 extends over 12 amino acids. CDR3: CASSLGGYEQYL. Written as DNA, the CDR3 is TGTGCCAGCAGTTTAGGCGGGTACGAGCAGTACCTC.

The sample holds many counts of this clonotype. The V and J genes are TRBV7-9 and TRBJ2-7; D is ambiguous. The ends were cut back, 1 base at V and 3 bases at J, with 7 bases in the middle. The germline gives CDR1 SEHNR, CDR2 FQNEAQ (reference sequence). This CDR3 region has 13 residues. The CDR3 DNA follows: TGTGCCAGCAGCTTAGACGCGCACTACGAGCAGTACTTC. Encoded protein: CASSLDAHYEQYF.

The gene calls are TRBV2 and TRBJ2-5; 8 bases align to TRBD2. This CDR3 is built from 16 residues. The germline V gene encodes CDR1 SNHLY and CDR2 FYNNEI. V lost 9 bases to trimming and J lost 1 base; unmatched junction nucleotides: 13. As DNA, the CDR3 is TGTGCCAGTAGTAGCGGGACGGCGGGACCCCAAGAGACCCAGTACTTC. Translating it yields CASSSGTAGPQETQYF.

This clonotype has only a few counts. CDR3 in amino acids: CSVESGNSYEQYF. CDR3 coding DNA: TGCAGCGTTGAATCTGGGAACTCCTACGAGCAGTACTTC. The V gene is TRBV29-1, the J gene TRBJ2-7; the D is unclear. V was pared by 2 bases and J by 0 bases, with 8 bases between. The germline V gene encodes CDR1 SQVTM and CDR2 ANQGSEA. The CDR3 consists of 13 residues.

This clonotype occurred many times. The J gene is TRBJ2-7, the V gene TRBV7-8; D gene uncertain. CDR1 SGHVS and CDR2 FQNEAQ come from the germline V gene. This CDR3 region has 13 residues. The V end lost 2 bases, the J end lost 2 bases, and 7 bases lay between the germline ends. The CDR3 DNA sequence: TGTGCCAGCAGCTTACGCAGTCCCTACGAGCAGTACTTC. It is translated as CASSLRSPYEQYF.

J is TRBJ1-1 and V is TRBV6-4; D remains unclear. Trimming took 2 bases from V and 11 from J, leaving 18 bases between them. CDR3 size: 14 residues. CDR1 is MRHNA, CDR2 SNTAGT, per germline. The CDR3 DNA reads TGTGCCAGCAGTGACCCCAGCGGGAGCTCACAGGCTTTCTTT. Translating it yields CASSDPSGSSQAFF.

Notes on this clonotype: Sequence at one end of the junction differs from germline and may be a read error. The V call is TRBV10-3, the J call TRBJ1-5; D is possibly TRBD1 (5 bases). The germline gives CDR1 ENHRY, CDR2 SYGVKD. The CDR3 is 15 amino acids. The CDR3 nucleotides are TGTGCCAGCAGTGAAAGGGGTCACAGCAATCAGCCCCAGCATTTT. This codes for CASSERGHSNQPQHF.

J is TRBJ1-2 and V is TRBV7-2, with 7 bases lining up with TRBD1. The ends lost 1 base at V and 2 bases at J; junction bases unmatched: 4. The CDR3 loop spans 15 amino acids. Germline V gives CDR1 SGHTA, CDR2 FQGNSA. The CDR3 sequence: CASSLERGLNYGYTF. CDR3 coding DNA: TGTGCCAGCAGCTTAGAAAGGGGGCTAAACTATGGCTACACCTTC.